Listed below are T cell receptor beta chains from one sample, sequenced in a study of OX40 agonist ivuxolimab in advanced cancers. This table comes from immunoSEQ multiplex PCR, and its TCRdb copy is limited to in-frame clones, with some not included. The data hold fewer than 200,000 clones, with 94% observed a single time. The sequencing used CD4+ or CD8+ T cells sorted from blood, collected in a trial of the OX40 agonist ivuxolimab. The receptors shown here come from an adult with an advanced solid tumor such as melanoma, head and neck, liver or kidney cancer. CDR3s include the opening cysteine and the closing phenylalanine or tryptophan. The D gene is left open where the match is weak. Size is omitted from some rows. Given values are once, few, many or a class for expanded clones.

d_call j_call clone_size v_call cdr3_aa cdr3_nt
NA TRBJ2-2 NA TRBV7-8 CASSLRSGELFF TGTGCCAGCAGCTTAAGGTCCGGGGAGCTGTTTTTT
TRBD1 TRBJ2-7 NA TRBV5-5 CASSFRQGAYEQYF TGTGCCAGCAGCTTTCGACAGGGTGCCTACGAGCAGTACTTC
NA TRBJ1-5 NA TRBV10-3 CAISAGFSNQPQHF TGTGCCATCAGCGCAGGTTTTAGCAATCAGCCCCAGCATTTT
NA TRBJ2-3 NA TRBV7-9 CASSSRGGGTDTQYF TGTGCCAGCAGTTCCAGGGGAGGCGGCACAGATACGCAGTATTTT
TRBD2 TRBJ2-3 NA TRBV5-1 CASSLSGGPIDTQYF TGCGCCAGCAGCTTGTCGGGAGGGCCAATAGATACGCAGTATTTT
NA TRBJ1-2 NA TRBV6-4 CASSDSSSGNYGYTF NA
TRBD2 TRBJ2-7 NA TRBV5-1 CASKIAGGGKSHEQYF TGCGCCAGCAAAATAGCGGGAGGAGGTAAAAGCCACGAGCAGTACTTC
TRBD1 TRBJ2-7 NA TRBV27 CASSLFTGGTGGGEQYF TGTGCCAGCAGTTTATTTACGGGAGGGACAGGGGGCGGCGAGCAGTACTTC
TRBD2 TRBJ2-1 NA TRBV5-4 CASSRTSGGPWNEQFF TGTGCCAGCAGTAGGACTAGCGGGGGGCCGTGGAATGAGCAGTTCTTC
TRBD2 TRBJ2-2 NA TRBV11-2 CASSSGRGRSNTGELFF TGTGCCAGCAGTTCAGGCCGCGGGAGGTCGAACACCGGGGAGCTGTTTTTT
NA TRBJ1-1 NA TRBV28 CAITIQDRMNTEAFF TGTGCCATCACTATCCAAGATAGGATGAACACTGAAGCTTTCTTT
TRBD1 TRBJ1-5 NA TRBV5-4 CASRGQGVKTNQPQHF TGTGCCAGCAGGGGACAGGGAGTGAAAACCAATCAGCCCCAGCATTTT
TRBD2 TRBJ2-3 NA TRBV29-1 CSAISGGATDTQYF TGCAGCGCAATTAGCGGGGGGGCCACAGATACGCAGTATTTT
NA TRBJ2-2 NA TRBV9 CASSRRALANTGELFF TGTGCCAGCAGCCGCCGGGCCTTGGCGAACACCGGGGAGCTGTTTTTT
NA TRBJ1-2 NA TRBV28 CASSWGDGGYGYTF TGTGCCAGCAGTTGGGGGGACGGGGGCTATGGCTACACCTTC
NA TRBJ1-2 once TRBV10-3 CAISESGGGYGYTF TGTGCCATCAGTGAGTCTGGGGGTGGGTATGGCTACACCTTC
NA TRBJ1-5 once TRBV19 CASSYWGVGQPQHF TGTGCCAGTAGTTATTGGGGGGTTGGACAGCCCCAGCATTTT
TRBD2 TRBJ2-1 few TRBV7-3 CASSLNPSGSSYNEQFF TGTGCCAGCAGCTTAAACCCTAGCGGGAGCTCCTACAATGAGCAGTTCTTC
NA TRBJ2-7 NA TRBV7-2 CASSLVAEQYF TGTGCCAGCAGCTTGGTCGCCGAGCAGTACTTC
TRBD1 TRBJ2-3 NA TRBV11-3 CASSLANSRDRTDTQYF TGTGCCAGCAGCTTAGCTAACTCTCGGGACAGGACAGATACGCAGTATTTT
NA TRBJ1-4 NA TRBV4-2 CASGSVSNEKLFF TGTGCCAGCGGGAGTGTTTCTAATGAAAAACTGTTTTTT
NA TRBJ2-1 NA TRBV28 CASNQGGGDEQFF TGTGCCAGCAATCAGGGTGGTGGGGATGAGCAGTTCTTC
NA TRBJ2-1 NA TRBV19 CASSIPSFTSVQFF TGTGCCAGTAGTATACCCTCTTTTACTAGTGTGCAGTTCTTC
NA TRBJ1-1 NA TRBV5-1 CASSLGWGMNTEAFF TGCGCCAGCAGCTTGGGTTGGGGAATGAACACTGAAGCTTTCTTT
TRBD1 TRBJ2-2 NA TRBV7-2 CASSLGQGRTGELFF TGTGCCAGCAGCTTGGGACAGGGGAGAACCGGGGAGCTGTTTTTT
NA TRBJ1-1 NA TRBV19 CASSIAPSATEAFF TGTGCCAGTAGTATAGCCCCGAGCGCCACTGAAGCTTTCTTT
NA TRBJ2-3 NA TRBV5-4 CASSWTDTQYF TGTGCCAGCAGCTGGACAGATACGCAGTATTTT
NA TRBJ1-1 NA TRBV6-4 CASSGSERPMNTEAFF TGTGCCAGCAGTGGTTCCGAAAGGCCCATGAACACTGAAGCTTTCTTT
NA TRBJ2-5 NA TRBV10-1 CASSESTGDRPQYF TGCGCCAGCAGTGAGTCGACAGGAGATCGGCCCCAGTACTTC
NA TRBJ1-1 once TRBV6-5 CASSTSGTPHTEAFF TGTGCCAGCAGTACATCCGGGACACCTCACACTGAAGCTTTCTTT
TRBD1 TRBJ2-7 NA TRBV5-1 CASSPHRTGASYEQYF TGCGCCAGCAGTCCCCACAGGACAGGCGCTTCCTACGAGCAGTACTTC
NA TRBJ2-2 once TRBV9 CASSAAPGRLRGELFF TGTGCCAGCAGCGCCGCGCCGGGGCGTTTGAGGGGGGAGCTGTTTTTT
NA TRBJ2-3 NA TRBV28 CASSLRLGTQYF TGTGCCAGCAGTCTTCGACTAGGTACGCAGTATTTT
TRBD2 TRBJ2-1 NA TRBV4-1 CASNGAREGQNEQFF TGCGCCAGCAACGGGGCTAGGGAGGGGCAGAATGAGCAGTTCTTC
NA TRBJ2-7 NA TRBV28 CASSSSPISYEQYF TGTGCCAGCAGTTCCTCACCTATTTCCTACGAGCAGTACTTC
NA TRBJ2-2 NA TRBV30 CACLASFGELFF TGTGCCTGCCTCGCGAGTTTCGGGGAGCTGTTTTTT
NA TRBJ1-6 NA TRBV18 CASSPLPVDSYNSPLHF TGTGCCAGCTCACCACTGCCAGTCGACTCCTATAATTCACCCCTCCACTTT
NA TRBJ2-2 NA TRBV2 CASTGLGGPTGTGELFF TGTGCCAGCACCGGCCTAGGGGGACCAACGGGGACCGGGGAGCTGTTTTTT
TRBD1 TRBJ2-4 NA TRBV5-4 CASSVGQGASKNIQYF TGTGCCAGCAGCGTGGGACAGGGGGCGTCCAAAAACATTCAGTACTTC
NA TRBJ2-7 NA TRBV6-1 CASSGRMTPYEQYF TGTGCCAGCAGTGGGCGAATGACTCCCTACGAGCAGTACTTC
TRBD1 TRBJ1-2 NA TRBV6-5 CASSPTGDYGYTF TGTGCCAGCAGTCCAACAGGGGACTATGGCTACACCTTC
NA TRBJ1-1 NA TRBV6-1 CASSEARWDLNTEAFF TGTGCCAGCAGTGAAGCCCGGTGGGATCTGAACACTGAAGCTTTCTTT
TRBD1 TRBJ1-2 NA TRBV28 CASSLTGQGAKGYTF TGTGCCAGCAGTTTAACTGGACAGGGGGCAAAGGGCTACACCTTC
NA TRBJ2-1 NA TRBV7-3 CASSLTVRDNEQFF TGTGCCAGCAGCTTAACGGTTAGAGACAATGAGCAGTTCTTC
NA TRBJ2-5 NA TRBV30 CAWSVVGGGGKETQYF TGTGCCTGGAGTGTAGTAGGGGGCGGGGGTAAGGAGACCCAGTACTTC
TRBD1 TRBJ1-1 once TRBV6-5 CASSWTGGNTEAFF TGTGCCAGCAGTTGGACAGGGGGGAACACTGAAGCTTTCTTT
NA TRBJ2-5 NA TRBV5-1 CASSLGRWETQYF TGCGCCAGCAGCTTGGGGCGGTGGGAGACCCAGTACTTC
TRBD1 TRBJ1-2 NA TRBV6-1 CASILGQGAGGYTF TGTGCCAGCATTCTAGGACAGGGGGCAGGTGGCTACACCTTC
NA TRBJ2-5 NA TRBV19 CASSESGWETQYF TGTGCCAGTAGTGAGTCAGGGTGGGAGACCCAGTACTTC
TRBD1 TRBJ2-7 NA TRBV7-9 CAIWDRGYEQYF TGTGCCATCTGGGACAGGGGCTACGAGCAGTACTTC
NA TRBJ2-5 NA TRBV6-5 CASTVASQETQYF TGTGCCAGCACCGTAGCCAGCCAAGAGACCCAGTACTTC
NA TRBJ1-5 NA TRBV19 CASSRMGGVEPQHF TGTGCCAGTAGTCGGATGGGGGGAGTGGAGCCCCAGCATTTT
TRBD1 TRBJ1-4 NA TRBV5-1 CASSLGGTEEKLFF TGCGCCAGCAGCTTGGGAGGGACAGAGGAAAAACTGTTTTTT
NA TRBJ1-1 NA TRBV7-2 CASSFTPPEAFF TGTGCCAGCAGCTTTACCCCGCCCGAAGCTTTCTTT
NA TRBJ1-1 NA TRBV9 CASSVNRNTEAFF TGTGCCAGCAGCGTGAACAGGAACACTGAAGCTTTCTTT
TRBD1 TRBJ2-7 NA TRBV4-1 CASSQTSGTVSYEQYF TGCGCCAGCAGCCAAACCTCCGGGACAGTTTCTTACGAGCAGTACTTC
NA TRBJ2-1 NA TRBV2 CASSERGGAAYNEQFF TGTGCCAGCAGTGAAAGGGGCGGGGCGGCCTACAATGAGCAGTTCTTC
NA TRBJ1-1 NA TRBV11-3 CASSLGGSPNTEAFF TGTGCCAGCAGCTTAGGGGGTTCTCCGAACACTGAAGCTTTCTTT
TRBD2 TRBJ2-2 few TRBV4-3 CASSSQAAGGYTGELFF TGCGCCAGCAGCTCACAGGCAGCGGGGGGTTACACCGGGGAGCTGTTTTTT
NA TRBJ2-2 NA TRBV6-1 CASSNRITGELFF TGTGCCAGCAGCAACAGGATCACCGGGGAGCTGTTTTTT